This entry features one T cell receptor (beta chain) sequence. Its antigen remains undetermined. No clone much larger than this one lies a single base away; base qualities are absent. Sequencer: Illumina HiSeq 1500. TCRdb reworked the public reads: Q25 trimming with fastp, MiXCR clone assembly, productive beta chains retained. Rows merge per CDR3 protein into single entries with the most common DNA and genes. The sample table lists about 110,000 distinct CDR3 sequences, around 40% of them with a count of one. Jointly, the top ten make up approximately 74% of the sample. The treatment or condition label of this sample denotes: in vitro stimulation with specific CMV peptide epitopes to enrich CMV-specific T cells. The sample originates from a study of T cell repertoires in cytomegalovirus infection (dated by TCRdb to about 2019). In terms of the full investigation: Recently identified HLA-C-restricted CMV epitopes, whose presentation resists viral immunomodulation, were targeted by peptide stimulations together with well-studied HLA-B-restricted epitopes. Because public TCR beta signatures pointed to carriage of CMV infection together with the matching HLA type, the HLA type of each donor mattered for the analysis. The full study reports these points: The ex vivo response was dominated by HLA-C-restricted CMV-specific TCR beta clonotypes, and the single most frequent clonotype in two of eight donors was supplied by these HLA-C-restricted clonotypes. Carriers of CMV infection plus the relevant HLA type were discriminated by the cumulative frequency of public TCR beta family members in the study cohort and in an independent roughly 340-donor cohort.

The CDR3 covers 14 residues, taking in both the cysteine and the phenylalanine. CDR3 DNA is the only sequence kept; it has 42 bases, read in frame from the first base. V is pruned by 6 bases and J by 2 bases, leaving 1 base of the junction without a gene match. CDR1 LNHDA and CDR2 SQIVND were looked up in the germline V gene (reference sequence). The TCR sequence derives from a human donor in good health (CMV status not recorded). Some clones in this sample may be carry-over from other donors' samples. The chain was built from TRBV19 and TRBJ2-1, with 10 middle bases fitting TRBD1. The sample in question was CD8+ T cells from cultured PBMCs, obtained from culture after CMV antigen stimulation. CDR3 protein: CASSGTGAYNEQFF. In nucleotides, the sequence is TGTGCCAGTAGCGGGACAGGGGCCTACAATGAGCAGTTCTTC.